This T cell receptor (beta chain) was identified during a study of CD8 T cells in ankylosing spondylitis. Turning to this clonotype: Its specificity is not known.

General study results and limits: Ankylosing spondylitis blood appeared to carry a characteristic TCR beta motif of eight or nine highly homologous variants.

Trimming took 4 bases from V and 3 from J, leaving 10 bases between them. Germline V lookup: CDR1 SGHRS, CDR2 YFSETQ. The CDR3 loop spans 13 amino acids. TCRdb itself ran the 5' RACE reads through MiXCR, one entry per CDR3 protein. The table records around 120,000 distinct CDR3 sequences, 7% to 10% of them present only once. The sequence was collected from a male donor with ankylosing spondylitis or in good health (not recorded which). The chain uses TRBV5-1 and TRBJ1-2; maybe TRBD1 (5 bases). Sequenced material: blood, either unsorted or a sorted T cell fraction (not recorded which). CDR3 in amino acids: CASSRQPDYGYTF. CDR3 bases: TGCGCCAGCAGCAGACAGCCAGACTATGGCTACACCTTC.